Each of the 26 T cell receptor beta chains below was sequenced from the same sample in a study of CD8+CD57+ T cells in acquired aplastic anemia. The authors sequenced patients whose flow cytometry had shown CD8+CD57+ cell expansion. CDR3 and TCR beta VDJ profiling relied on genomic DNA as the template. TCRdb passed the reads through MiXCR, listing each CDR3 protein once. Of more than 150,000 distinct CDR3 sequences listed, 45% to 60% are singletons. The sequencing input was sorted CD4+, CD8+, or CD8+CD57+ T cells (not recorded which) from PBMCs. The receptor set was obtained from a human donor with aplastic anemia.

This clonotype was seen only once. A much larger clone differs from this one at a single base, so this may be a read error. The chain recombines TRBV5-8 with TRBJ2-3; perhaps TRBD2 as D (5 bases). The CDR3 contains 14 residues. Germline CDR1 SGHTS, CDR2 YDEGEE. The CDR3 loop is CASREAVATDMQYF. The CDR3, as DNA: TGTGCCAGCAGAGAAGCGGTTGCCACAGATATGCAGTATTTT. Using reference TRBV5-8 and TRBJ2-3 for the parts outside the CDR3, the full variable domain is EAGVTQSPTHLIKTRGQQATLRCSPISGHTSVYWYQQALGLGLQFLLWYDEGEERNRGNFPPRFSGRQFPNYSSELNVNALELEDSALYLCASREAVATDMQYFGPGTRLTVL.

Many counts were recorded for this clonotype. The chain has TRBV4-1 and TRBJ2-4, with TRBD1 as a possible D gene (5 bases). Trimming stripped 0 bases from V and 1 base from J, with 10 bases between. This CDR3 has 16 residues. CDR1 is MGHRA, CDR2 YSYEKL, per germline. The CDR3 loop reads CASSQERGMAKNIQYF. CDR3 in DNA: TGCGCCAGCAGCCAAGAAAGGGGAATGGCCAAAAACATTCAGTACTTC.

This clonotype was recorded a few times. DNA of the CDR3: TGTGCCAGCAGTGAAAACGGATACTACGAGCAGTACTTC. Translating gives CASSENGYYEQYF. The J gene is TRBJ2-7, the V gene TRBV2; the D is unclear. Trimming stripped 2 bases from V and 3 bases from J, with 8 bases between. CDR3 length: 13 amino acids. CDR1 SNHLY and CDR2 FYNNEI come from the germline V gene.

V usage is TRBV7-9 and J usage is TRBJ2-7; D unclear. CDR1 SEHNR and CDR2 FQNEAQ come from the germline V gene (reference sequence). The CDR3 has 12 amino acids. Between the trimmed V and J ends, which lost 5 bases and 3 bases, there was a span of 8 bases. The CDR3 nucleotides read TGTGCCAGCAGCACGTTAGGCTACGAGCAGTACTTC. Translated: CASSTLGYEQYF.

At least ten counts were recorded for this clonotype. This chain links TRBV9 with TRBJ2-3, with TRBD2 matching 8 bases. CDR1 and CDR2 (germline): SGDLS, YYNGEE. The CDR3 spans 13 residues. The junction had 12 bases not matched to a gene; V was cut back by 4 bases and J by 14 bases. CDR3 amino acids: CASSPPGSGDRYF. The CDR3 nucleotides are TGTGCCAGCAGCCCCCCGGGTAGCGGGGATCGGTATTTT.

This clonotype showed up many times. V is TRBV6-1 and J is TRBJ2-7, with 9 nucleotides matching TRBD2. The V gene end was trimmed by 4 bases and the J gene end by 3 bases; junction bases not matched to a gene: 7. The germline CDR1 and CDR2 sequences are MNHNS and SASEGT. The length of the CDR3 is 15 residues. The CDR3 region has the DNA TGTGCCAGCAGTGGACCTGGGACTAGCAACTACGAGCAGTACTTC. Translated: CASSGPGTSNYEQYF.

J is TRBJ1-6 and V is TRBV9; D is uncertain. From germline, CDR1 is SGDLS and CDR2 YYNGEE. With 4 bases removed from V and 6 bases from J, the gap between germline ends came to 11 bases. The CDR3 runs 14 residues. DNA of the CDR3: TGTGCCAGCAGCACAGAACTTGGTAATTCACCCCTCCACTTT. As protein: CASSTELGNSPLHF.

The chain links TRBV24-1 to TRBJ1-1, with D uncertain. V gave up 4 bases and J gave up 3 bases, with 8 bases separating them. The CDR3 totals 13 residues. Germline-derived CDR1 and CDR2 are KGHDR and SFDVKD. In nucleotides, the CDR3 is TGTGCCACCAGTGACGGATTGGACACTGAAGCTTTCTTT. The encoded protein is CATSDGLDTEAFF.

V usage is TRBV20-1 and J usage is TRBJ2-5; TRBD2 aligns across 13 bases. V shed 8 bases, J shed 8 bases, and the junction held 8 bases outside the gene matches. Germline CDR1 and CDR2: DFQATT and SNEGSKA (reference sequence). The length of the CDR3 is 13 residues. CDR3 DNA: TGCAGTACCTACCGGGGACTAGCGGGAACCCAGTACTTC. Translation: CSTYRGLAGTQYF.

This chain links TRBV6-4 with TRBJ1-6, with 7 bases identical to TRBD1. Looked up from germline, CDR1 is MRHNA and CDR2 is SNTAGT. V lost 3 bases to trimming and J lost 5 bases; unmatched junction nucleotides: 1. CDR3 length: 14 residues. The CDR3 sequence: CASSEGTDNSPLHF. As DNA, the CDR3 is TGTGCCAGCAGTGAGGGGACAGATAATTCACCCCTCCACTTT.

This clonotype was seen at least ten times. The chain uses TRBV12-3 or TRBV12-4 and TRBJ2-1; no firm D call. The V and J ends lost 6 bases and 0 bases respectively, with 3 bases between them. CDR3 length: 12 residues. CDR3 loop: CASSFSYNEQFF. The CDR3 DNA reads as TGTGCCAGCAGCTTCTCCTACAATGAGCAGTTCTTC.

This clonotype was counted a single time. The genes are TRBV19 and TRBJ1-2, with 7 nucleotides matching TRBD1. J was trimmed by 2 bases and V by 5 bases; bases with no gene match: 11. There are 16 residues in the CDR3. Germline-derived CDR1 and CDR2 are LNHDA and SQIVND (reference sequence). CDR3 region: CASSSDRALTNYGYTF. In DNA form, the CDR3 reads TGTGCCAGTAGTTCCGACAGGGCCCTAACAAACTATGGCTACACCTTC.

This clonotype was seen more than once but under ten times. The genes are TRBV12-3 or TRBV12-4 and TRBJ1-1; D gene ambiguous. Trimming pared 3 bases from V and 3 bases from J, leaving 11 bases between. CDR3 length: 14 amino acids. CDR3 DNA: TGTGCCAGCAGTTTTTTAGTTTTGGACACTGAAGCTTTCTTT. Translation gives CASSFLVLDTEAFF.

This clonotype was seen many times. The DNA for the CDR3 is TGCAGTGCTAGATGGGCGGGCCCGGGTTACGAGCAGTACTTC. Translating gives CSARWAGPGYEQYF. V usage is TRBV20-1 and J usage is TRBJ2-7; D possibly corresponds to TRBD2 (5 bases). The ends were cut back, 2 bases at V and 4 bases at J, with 15 bases in the middle. Germline CDR1 reads DFQATT; CDR2 reads SNEGSKA (reference sequence). This CDR3 has 14 residues.

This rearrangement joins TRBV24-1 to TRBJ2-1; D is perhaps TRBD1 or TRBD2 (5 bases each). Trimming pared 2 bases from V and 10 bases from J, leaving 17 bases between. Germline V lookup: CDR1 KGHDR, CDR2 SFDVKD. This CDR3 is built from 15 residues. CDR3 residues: CATSDYGAGSMEQFF. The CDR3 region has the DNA TGTGCCACCAGTGATTACGGGGCCGGTAGTATGGAGCAGTTCTTC.

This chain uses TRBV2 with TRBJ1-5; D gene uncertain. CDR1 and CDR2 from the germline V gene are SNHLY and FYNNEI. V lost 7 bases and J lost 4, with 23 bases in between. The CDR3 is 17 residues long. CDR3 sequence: CASKKSAVGKRNQPQHF. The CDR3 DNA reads TGTGCCAGCAAGAAATCGGCAGTGGGAAAGAGAAATCAGCCCCAGCATTTT.

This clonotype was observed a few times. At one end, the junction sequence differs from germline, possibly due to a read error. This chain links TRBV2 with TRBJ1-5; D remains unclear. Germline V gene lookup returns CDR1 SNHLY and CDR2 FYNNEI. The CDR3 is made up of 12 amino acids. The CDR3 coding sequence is TGTGCCAGCCGTGACGCGAATCAGCCCCAGCATTTT. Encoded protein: CASRDANQPQHF.

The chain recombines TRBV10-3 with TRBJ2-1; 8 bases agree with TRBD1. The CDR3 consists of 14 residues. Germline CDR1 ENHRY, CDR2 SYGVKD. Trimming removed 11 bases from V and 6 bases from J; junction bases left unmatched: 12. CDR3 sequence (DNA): TGTGCCTCAAAGGACAGGGTCTCTTCCAATGAGCAGTTCTTC. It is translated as CASKDRVSSNEQFF.

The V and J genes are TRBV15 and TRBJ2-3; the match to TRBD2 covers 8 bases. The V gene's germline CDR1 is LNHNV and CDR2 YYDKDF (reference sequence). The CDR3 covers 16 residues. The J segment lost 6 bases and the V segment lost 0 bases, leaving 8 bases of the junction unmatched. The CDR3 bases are TGTGCCACCAGCAGAGAGGGGCTAGCGGGTTGGGATACGCAGTATTTT. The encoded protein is CATSREGLAGWDTQYF.

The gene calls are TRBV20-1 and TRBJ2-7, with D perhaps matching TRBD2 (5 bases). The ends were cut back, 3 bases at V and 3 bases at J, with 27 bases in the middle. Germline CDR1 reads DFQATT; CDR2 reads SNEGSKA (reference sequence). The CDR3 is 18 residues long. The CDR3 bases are TGCAGTGCTAGGCCTCTATCCCCGCGAGGGCTGGATGGCTACGAGCAGTACTTC. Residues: CSARPLSPRGLDGYEQYF.

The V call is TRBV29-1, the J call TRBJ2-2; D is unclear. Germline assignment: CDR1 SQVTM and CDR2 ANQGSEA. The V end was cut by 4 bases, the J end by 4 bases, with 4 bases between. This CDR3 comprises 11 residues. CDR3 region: CSVAITGELFF. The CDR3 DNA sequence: TGCAGCGTTGCGATCACCGGGGAGCTGTTTTTT.

The CDR3 loop reads CASSPRRDTEAFF. The CDR3 DNA reads as TGCGCCAGCAGTCCTCGCAGGGACACTGAAGCTTTCTTT. The chain uses TRBV10-1 and TRBJ1-1; D possibly corresponds to TRBD1 (5 bases). CDR3 length: 13 residues. Germline V gene data show CDR1 as WNHNN and CDR2 as SYGVQD (reference sequence). V was clipped by 5 bases and J by 3 bases, with 10 bases between them.

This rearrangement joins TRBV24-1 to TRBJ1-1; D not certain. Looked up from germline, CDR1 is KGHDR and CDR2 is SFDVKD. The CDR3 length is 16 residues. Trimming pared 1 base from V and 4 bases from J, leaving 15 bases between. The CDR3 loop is CATSDFVDGDTTEAFF. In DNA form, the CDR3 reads TGTGCCACCAGTGATTTTGTGGACGGAGACACCACTGAAGCTTTCTTT.

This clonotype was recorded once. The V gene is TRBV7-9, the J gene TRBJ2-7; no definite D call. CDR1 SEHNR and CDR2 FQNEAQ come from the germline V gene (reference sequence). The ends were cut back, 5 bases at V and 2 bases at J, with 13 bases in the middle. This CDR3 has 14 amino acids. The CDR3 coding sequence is TGTGCCAGCAGCCCCGGTCACGGTCCCTACGAGCAGTACTTC. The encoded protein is CASSPGHGPYEQYF.

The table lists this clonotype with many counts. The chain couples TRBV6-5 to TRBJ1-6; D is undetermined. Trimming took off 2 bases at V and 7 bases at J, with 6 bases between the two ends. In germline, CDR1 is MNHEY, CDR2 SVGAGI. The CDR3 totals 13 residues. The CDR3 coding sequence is TGTGCCAGCAGTTACCGGGTGAATTCACCCCTCCACTTT. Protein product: CASSYRVNSPLHF.

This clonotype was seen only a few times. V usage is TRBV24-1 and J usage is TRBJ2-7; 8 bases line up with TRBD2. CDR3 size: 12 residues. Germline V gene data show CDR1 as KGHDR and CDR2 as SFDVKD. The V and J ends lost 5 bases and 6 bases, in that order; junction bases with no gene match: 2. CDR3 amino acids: CATSVGGGEQYF. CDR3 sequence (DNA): TGTGCCACCAGTGTCGGGGGGGGCGAGCAGTACTTC.